Shown below are 10 T cell receptor beta chains from a single sample sequenced in a study of T cell responses to AZD1222 COVID-19 vaccine. Repertoires were generated with immunoSEQ multiplex PCR, while TCRdb's copy carries only in-frame clones and drops some. This sample has 110,000 to 150,000 clones, with roughly 90% found just once. The material was peripheral blood, obtained 28 days after the second AZD1222 dose. These receptor sequences come from an adult who received the AZD1222 COVID-19 vaccine.

This chain joins TRBV28 and TRBJ1-5; D unresolved. CDR1 is MDHEN, CDR2 SYDVKM, per germline. The CDR3 totals 13 residues. Trimming took off 6 bases at V and 7 bases at J, with 13 bases between the two ends. The CDR3 nucleotides are TGTGCCAGCAGCCCATTAGACCTCCAGCCCCAGCATTTT. It is translated as CASSPLDLQPQHF.

This chain connects TRBV6-2 or TRBV6-3 to TRBJ1-2; the match to TRBD1 covers 7 bases. J lost 6 bases, V lost 5 bases, and 12 bases had no gene match. CDR3 length: 15 residues. Germline V gives CDR1 MNHEY, CDR2 SVGEGT. The CDR3 bases are TGTGCCAGCAGTACCCGACAGGGACTCCTCCATGGCTACACCTTC. It specifies CASSTRQGLLHGYTF.

The CDR3 sequence is CASSLNGQRTGGLVAKNIQYF. CDR3 bases: TGTGCCAGCAGTTTAAACGGTCAGCGGACGGGAGGGCTTGTAGCCAAAAACATTCAGTACTTC. The chain has TRBV28 and TRBJ2-4, with 8 positions matching TRBD2. With 2 bases clipped from V and 0 bases from J, the junction kept 18 bases outside the gene matches. CDR1 is MDHEN and CDR2 is SYDVKM in the germline V gene. The CDR3 runs to 21 residues.

The gene calls are TRBV19 and TRBJ2-1; 10 bases align to TRBD2. Germline V gene data show CDR1 as LNHDA and CDR2 as SQIVND (reference sequence). The CDR3 extends over 18 amino acids. Trimming at V came to 2 bases and at J to 3 bases, leaving 10 bases not matched to a gene. The CDR3 DNA is TGTGCCAGTAGTATAACGGCCAGCGGGGGGGTAGGCTACAATGAGCAGTTCTTC. Protein product: CASSITASGGVGYNEQFF.

The chain is built from TRBV19 and TRBJ1-1; possibly TRBD1 for D (5 bases). Trimming took 6 bases from V and 0 from J, leaving 17 bases between them. Germline-derived CDR1 and CDR2 are LNHDA and SQIVND (reference sequence). CDR3 length equals 16 residues. The CDR3 DNA reads as TGTGCCAGTAGAAAGGAGGCAGGGCGGATGAACACTGAAGCTTTCTTT. The encoded protein is CASRKEAGRMNTEAFF.

J is TRBJ2-1 and V is TRBV7-9; D might be TRBD1 or TRBD2, each matching 5 bases. CDR3 length: 15 amino acids. The germline gives CDR1 SEHNR, CDR2 FQNEAQ (reference sequence). V was cut by 7 bases and J by 5 bases, with 18 bases left in between. CDR3 sequence reads: CASMLVGLGDNEQFF. CDR3 bases: TGTGCCAGCATGCTGGTTGGGCTGGGGGACAATGAGCAGTTCTTC.

This sequence joins TRBV29-1 and TRBJ1-2; maybe TRBD1 (6 bases). Germline CDR1 reads SQVTM; CDR2 reads ANQGSEA. The germline V and J ends were trimmed by 1 base and 8 bases, with 11 bases remaining between them. CDR3 length: 12 amino acids. The DNA for the CDR3 is TGCAGCGTTGAAGTCTGGGACACCGGCTACACCTTC. Protein sequence: CSVEVWDTGYTF. The full variable domain, in which reference TRBV29-1 and TRBJ1-2 provide the parts outside the CDR3, is SAVISQKPSRDICQRGTSLTIQCQVDSQVTMMFWYRQQPGQSLTLIATANQGSEATYESGFVIDKFPISRPNLTFSTLTVSNMSPEDSSIYLCSVEVWDTGYTFGSGTRLTVV.

The chain carries TRBV11-2 and TRBJ2-5, with D hard to call. The germline CDR1 and CDR2 sequences are SGHAT and FQNNGV. The CDR3 loop spans 11 amino acids. Trimming stripped 6 bases from V and 2 bases from J, with 4 bases between. The CDR3 bases are TGTGCCAGCAGTTTTCAAGAGACCCAGTACTTC. It translates to CASSFQETQYF. The variable domain in full, with the rest retrieved from reference TRBV11-2 and TRBJ2-5, is EAGVAQSPRYKIIEKRQSVAFWCNPISGHATLYWYQQILGQGPKLLIQFQNNGVVDDSQLPKDRFSAERLKGVDSTLKIQPAKLEDSAVYLCASSFQETQYFGPGTRLLVL.

This clone was seen just once. The chain joins TRBV19 to TRBJ2-7; 9 bases line up with TRBD1. Looked up from germline, CDR1 is LNHDA and CDR2 is SQIVND (reference sequence). The ends lost 5 bases at V and 5 bases at J; junction bases unmatched: 13. This CDR3 region has 16 residues. This CDR3 is CASSWDFRTGVDEQYF. CDR3 DNA sequence: TGTGCCAGTAGTTGGGACTTTCGGACAGGGGTGGACGAGCAGTACTTC. The full variable domain, its missing parts supplied by reference TRBV19 and TRBJ2-7, is DGGITQSPKYLFRKEGQNVTLSCEQNLNHDAMYWYRQDPGQGLRLIYYSQIVNDFQKGDIAEGYSVSREKKESFPLTVTSAQKNPTAFYLCASSWDFRTGVDEQYFGPGTRLTVT.

The chain couples TRBV5-1 to TRBJ2-5, with D perhaps matching TRBD1 (6 bases). Between the trimmed V and J ends, which lost 0 bases and 9 bases, there was a span of 15 bases. This CDR3 is built from 14 residues. Germline V gene lookup returns CDR1 SGHRS and CDR2 YFSETQ. In nucleotides, the CDR3 is TGCGCCAGCAGCTTGGGGCCGACACCAGGGGCCCAGTACTTC. It yields the protein CASSLGPTPGAQYF.